A few counts support the clone carrying this T cell receptor (beta chain). No antigen is known for it. These data originate in a study of cytomegalovirus exposure and HLA in healthy donors. Across the whole study: The same platform used for the 650 to 700 first-cohort repertoires was also used for the 120 or so validation repertoires, as a later analysis reported. Notes on the study in general: Some public TCRs appeared in many individuals, while most sequences were rare. The CMV antigen specificity of a few CMV-associated chains was confirmed through in vitro analysis.

Separation from the approximately 720-subject first cohort characterized the roughly 120-subject validation cohort, to which the donors belonged. CDR1 is MNHEY, CDR2 SVGAGI, per germline. This CDR3 contains 13 residues. Trimming shortened V by 2 bases and J by 8 bases, and 12 bases separated the two germline ends. Libraries were prepared by immunoSEQ multiplex PCR; TCRdb keeps only in-frame clonotypes and omits some of them. The sample carries fewer than 250,000 clones, 86% recorded once. The origin of this receptor is a woman aged 18-35 years in good health and CMV-seronegative. Sequenced input: PBMCs. V usage is TRBV6-5 and J usage is TRBJ1-2, with a possible D match to TRBD1 (5 bases). In DNA, the CDR3 is TGTGCCAGCAGTTACAGCGGGGCGGGAGGCTACACCTTC. This codes for CASSYSGAGGYTF.